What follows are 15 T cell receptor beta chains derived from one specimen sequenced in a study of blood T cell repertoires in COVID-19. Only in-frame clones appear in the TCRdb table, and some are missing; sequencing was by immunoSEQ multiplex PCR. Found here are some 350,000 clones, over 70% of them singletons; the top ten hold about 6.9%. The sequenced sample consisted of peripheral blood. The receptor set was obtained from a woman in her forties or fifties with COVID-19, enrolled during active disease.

Written as DNA, the CDR3 is TGTGCCAGCAGCCCTACAGGGGGAGGCAATCAGCCCCAGCATTTT. Residues: CASSPTGGGNQPQHF. The chain recombines TRBV7-2 with TRBJ1-5, with 8 positions matching TRBD1. Germline V gene data show CDR1 as SGHTA and CDR2 as FQGNSA. The V and J ends lost 5 bases and 2 bases, in that order; junction bases with no gene match: 5. CDR3 size: 15 residues.

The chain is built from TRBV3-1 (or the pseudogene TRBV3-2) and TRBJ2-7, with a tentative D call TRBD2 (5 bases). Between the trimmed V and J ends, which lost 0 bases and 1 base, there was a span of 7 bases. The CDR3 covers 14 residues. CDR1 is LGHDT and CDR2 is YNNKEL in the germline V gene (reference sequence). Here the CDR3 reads CASSQEAASYEQYF. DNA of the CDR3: TGTGCCAGCAGCCAAGAAGCGGCTTCCTACGAGCAGTACTTC.

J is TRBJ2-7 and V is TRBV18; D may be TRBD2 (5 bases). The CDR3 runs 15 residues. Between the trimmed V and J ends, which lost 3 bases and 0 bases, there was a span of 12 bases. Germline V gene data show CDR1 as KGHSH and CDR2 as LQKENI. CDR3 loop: CASSPSGTSSYEQYF. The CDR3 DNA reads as TGTGCCAGCTCACCGAGCGGAACCTCCTCCTACGAGCAGTACTTC. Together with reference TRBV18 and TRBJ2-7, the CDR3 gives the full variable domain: NAGVMQNPRHLVRRRGQEARLRCSPMKGHSHVYWYRQLPEEGLKFMVYLQKENIIDESGMPKERFSAEFPKEGPSILRIQQVVRGDSAAYFCASSPSGTSSYEQYFGPGTRLTVT.

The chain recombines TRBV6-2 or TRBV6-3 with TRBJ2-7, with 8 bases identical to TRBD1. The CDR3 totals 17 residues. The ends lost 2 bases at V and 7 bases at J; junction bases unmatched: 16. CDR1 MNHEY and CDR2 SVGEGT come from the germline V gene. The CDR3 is CASSYATAGTGWVEQYF. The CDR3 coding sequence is TGTGCCAGCAGTTACGCCACCGCCGGGACAGGCTGGGTGGAGCAGTACTTC.

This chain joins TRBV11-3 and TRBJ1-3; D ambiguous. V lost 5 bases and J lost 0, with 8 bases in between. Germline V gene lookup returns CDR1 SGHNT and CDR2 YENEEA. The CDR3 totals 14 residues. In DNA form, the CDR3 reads TGTGCCAGCAGCCCGACTACCTCTGGAAACACCATATATTTT. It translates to CASSPTTSGNTIYF.

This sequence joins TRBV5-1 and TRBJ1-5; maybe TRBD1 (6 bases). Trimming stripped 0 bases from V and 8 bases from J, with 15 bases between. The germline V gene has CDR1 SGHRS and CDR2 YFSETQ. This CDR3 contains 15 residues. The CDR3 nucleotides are TGCGCCAGCAGCTTGGTGGACAGTTCGCGGGAGCCCCAGCATTTT. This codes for CASSLVDSSREPQHF.

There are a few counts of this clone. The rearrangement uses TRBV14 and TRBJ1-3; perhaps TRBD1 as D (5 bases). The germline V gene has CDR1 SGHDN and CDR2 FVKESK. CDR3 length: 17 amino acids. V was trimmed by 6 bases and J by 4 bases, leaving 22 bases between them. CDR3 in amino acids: CASRSTGLSHAGNTIYF. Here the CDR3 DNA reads TGTGCCAGCAGGTCGACGGGACTTAGCCACGCGGGAAACACCATATATTTT.

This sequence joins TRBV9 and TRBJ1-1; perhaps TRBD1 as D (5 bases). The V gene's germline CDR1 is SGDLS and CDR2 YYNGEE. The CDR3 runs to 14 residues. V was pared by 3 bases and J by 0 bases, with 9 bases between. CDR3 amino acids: CASSADSLNTEAFF. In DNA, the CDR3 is TGTGCCAGCAGCGCCGACAGTTTGAACACTGAAGCTTTCTTT.

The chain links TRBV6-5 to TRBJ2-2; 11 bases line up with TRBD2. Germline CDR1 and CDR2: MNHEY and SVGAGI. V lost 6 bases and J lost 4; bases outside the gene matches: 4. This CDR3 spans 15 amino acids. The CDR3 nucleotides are TGTGCCAGCAGCACGGGACTAGCGGCCACCGGGGAGCTGTTTTTT. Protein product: CASSTGLAATGELFF.

CDR3 protein: CASSGSSAYPYEQYF. CDR3 DNA: TGTGCCAGCAGTGGATCTAGCGCCTATCCCTACGAGCAGTACTTC. J is TRBJ2-7 and V is TRBV2; the D gene is possibly TRBD2 (6 bases). Germline V CDR1 and CDR2: SNHLY, FYNNEI. This CDR3 comprises 15 residues. V lost 4 bases and J 2 bases, leaving 15 bases between the germline ends.

In DNA, the CDR3 is TGTGCCAGTACTGGGACTCCAATTTCCTATGGCTACACCTTC. Its translation is CASTGTPISYGYTF. The V gene is TRBV2, the J gene TRBJ1-2; a possible D gene is TRBD1 (5 bases). The CDR3 has 14 amino acids. V lost 9 bases and J lost 4, with 18 bases in between. The germline V gene encodes CDR1 SNHLY and CDR2 FYNNEI.

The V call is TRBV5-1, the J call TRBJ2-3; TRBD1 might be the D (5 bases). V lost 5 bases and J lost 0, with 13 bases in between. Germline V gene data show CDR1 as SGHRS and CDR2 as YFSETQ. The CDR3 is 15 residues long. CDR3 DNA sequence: TGCGCCAGCAGGGGGCAGGCCCTAAGCACAGATACGCAGTATTTT. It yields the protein CASRGQALSTDTQYF.

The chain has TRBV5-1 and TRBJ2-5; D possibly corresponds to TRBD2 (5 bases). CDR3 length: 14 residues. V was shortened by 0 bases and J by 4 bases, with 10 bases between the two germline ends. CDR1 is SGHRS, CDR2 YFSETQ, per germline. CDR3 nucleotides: TGCGCCAGCAGCTTGGACGGGGAGAGAGAGACCCAGTACTTC. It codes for CASSLDGERETQYF.

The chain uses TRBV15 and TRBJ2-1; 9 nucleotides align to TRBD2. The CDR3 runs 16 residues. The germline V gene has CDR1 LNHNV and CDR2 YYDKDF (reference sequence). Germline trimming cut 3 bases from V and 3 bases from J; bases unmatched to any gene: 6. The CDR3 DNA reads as TGTGCCACCAGCAGGGTAGCGGGAGACCTCTACAATGAGCAGTTCTTC. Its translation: CATSRVAGDLYNEQFF.

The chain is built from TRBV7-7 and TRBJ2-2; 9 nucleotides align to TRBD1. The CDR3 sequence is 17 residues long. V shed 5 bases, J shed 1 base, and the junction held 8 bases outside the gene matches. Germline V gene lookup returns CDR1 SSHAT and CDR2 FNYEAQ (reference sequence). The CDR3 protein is CASSPWDRVGNTGELFF. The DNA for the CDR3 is TGTGCCAGCAGCCCCTGGGACAGGGTTGGGAACACCGGGGAGCTGTTTTTT.